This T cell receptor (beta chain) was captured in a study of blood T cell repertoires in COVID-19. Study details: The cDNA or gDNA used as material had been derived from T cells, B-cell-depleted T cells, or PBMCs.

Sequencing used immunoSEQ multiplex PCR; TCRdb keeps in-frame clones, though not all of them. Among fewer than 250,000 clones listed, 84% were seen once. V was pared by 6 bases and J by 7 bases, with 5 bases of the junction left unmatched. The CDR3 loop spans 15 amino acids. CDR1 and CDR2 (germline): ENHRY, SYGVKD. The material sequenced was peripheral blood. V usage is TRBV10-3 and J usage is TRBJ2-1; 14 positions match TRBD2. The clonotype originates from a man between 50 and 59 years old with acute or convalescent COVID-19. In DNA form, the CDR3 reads TGTGCCATCAGGCAGACTAGCGGGAGGGTAAATGAGCAGTTCTTC. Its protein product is CAIRQTSGRVNEQFF.